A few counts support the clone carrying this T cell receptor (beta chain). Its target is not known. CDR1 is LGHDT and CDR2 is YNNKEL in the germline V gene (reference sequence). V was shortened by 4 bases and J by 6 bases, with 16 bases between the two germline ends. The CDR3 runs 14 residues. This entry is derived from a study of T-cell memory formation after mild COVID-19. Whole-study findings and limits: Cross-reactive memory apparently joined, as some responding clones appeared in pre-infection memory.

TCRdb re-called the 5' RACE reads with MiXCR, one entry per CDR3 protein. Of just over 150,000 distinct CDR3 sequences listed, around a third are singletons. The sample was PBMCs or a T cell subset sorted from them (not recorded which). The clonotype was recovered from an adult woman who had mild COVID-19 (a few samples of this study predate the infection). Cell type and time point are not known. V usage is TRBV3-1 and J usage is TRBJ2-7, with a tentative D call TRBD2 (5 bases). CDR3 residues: CASSPGAGVGEQYF. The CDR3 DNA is TGTGCCAGCAGCCCCGGCGCGGGTGTTGGCGAGCAGTACTTC.